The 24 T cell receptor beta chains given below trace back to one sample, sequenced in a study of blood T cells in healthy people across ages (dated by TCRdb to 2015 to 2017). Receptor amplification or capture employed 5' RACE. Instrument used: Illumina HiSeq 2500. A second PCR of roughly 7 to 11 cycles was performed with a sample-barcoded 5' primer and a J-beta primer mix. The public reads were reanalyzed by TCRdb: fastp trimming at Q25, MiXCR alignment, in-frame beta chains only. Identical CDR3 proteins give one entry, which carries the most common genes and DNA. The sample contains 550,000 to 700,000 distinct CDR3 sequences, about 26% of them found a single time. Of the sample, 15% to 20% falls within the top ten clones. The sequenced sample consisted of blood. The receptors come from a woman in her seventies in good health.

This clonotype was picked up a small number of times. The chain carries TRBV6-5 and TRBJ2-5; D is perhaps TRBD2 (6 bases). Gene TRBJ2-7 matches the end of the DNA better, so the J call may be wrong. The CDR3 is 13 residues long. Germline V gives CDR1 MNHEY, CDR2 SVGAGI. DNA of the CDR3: TGTGCCAGCAGTTATGGGACTGGGTACGAGCAGTACTTC. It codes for CASSYGTGYEQYF.

The CDR3 loop reads CASSLAGGPGYNEQFF. The DNA of the CDR3 is TGTGCCAGCAGTTTAGCGGGAGGGCCGGGTTACAATGAGCAGTTCTTC. The chain carries TRBV25-1 and TRBJ2-1; TRBD2 matches 11 bases. Trimming removed 5 bases from V and 4 bases from J; junction bases left unmatched: 7. CDR1 and CDR2 from the germline V gene are MGHDK and SYGVNS. This CDR3 has 16 amino acids. The whole variable domain, remainder taken from reference TRBV25-1 and TRBJ2-1, is EADIYQTPRYLVIGTGKKITLECSQTMGHDKMYWYQQDPGMELHLIHYSYGVNSTEKGDLSSESTVSRIRTEHFPLTLESARPSHTSQYLCASSLAGGPGYNEQFFGPGTRLTVL.

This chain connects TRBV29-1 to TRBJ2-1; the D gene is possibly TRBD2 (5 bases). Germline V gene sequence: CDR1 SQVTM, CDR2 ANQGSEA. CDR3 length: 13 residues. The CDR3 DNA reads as TGCAGGGCCGGGGATCGGTCCTACAATGAGCAGTTCTTC. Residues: CRAGDRSYNEQFF.

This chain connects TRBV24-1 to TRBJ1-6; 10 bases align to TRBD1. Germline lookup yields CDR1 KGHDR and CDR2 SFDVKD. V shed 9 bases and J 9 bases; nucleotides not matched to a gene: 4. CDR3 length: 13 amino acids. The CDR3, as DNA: TGTGCCACCCAGGACAGGGGGAGTTCACCCCTCCACTTT. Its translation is CATQDRGSSPLHF.

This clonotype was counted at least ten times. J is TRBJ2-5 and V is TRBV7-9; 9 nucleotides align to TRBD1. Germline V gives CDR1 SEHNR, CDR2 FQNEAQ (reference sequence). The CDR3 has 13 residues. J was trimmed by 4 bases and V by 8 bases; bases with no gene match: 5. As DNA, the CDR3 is TGTGCCAGCCAACCGGGACAGGGAGAGACCCAGTACTTC. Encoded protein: CASQPGQGETQYF.

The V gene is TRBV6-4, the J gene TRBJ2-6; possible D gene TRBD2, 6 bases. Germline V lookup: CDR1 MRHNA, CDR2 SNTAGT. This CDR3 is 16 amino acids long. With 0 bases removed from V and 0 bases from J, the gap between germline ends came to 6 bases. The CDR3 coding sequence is TGTGCCAGCAGTGACTCTAGCGGCTCTGGGGCCAACGTCCTGACTTTC. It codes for CASSDSSGSGANVLTF.

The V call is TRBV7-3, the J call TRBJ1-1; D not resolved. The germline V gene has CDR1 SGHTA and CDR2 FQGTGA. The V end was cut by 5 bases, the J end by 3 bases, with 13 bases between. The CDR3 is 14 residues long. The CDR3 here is CASSVDGGYTEAFF. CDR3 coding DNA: TGTGCCAGCAGCGTGGACGGAGGCTACACTGAAGCTTTCTTT.

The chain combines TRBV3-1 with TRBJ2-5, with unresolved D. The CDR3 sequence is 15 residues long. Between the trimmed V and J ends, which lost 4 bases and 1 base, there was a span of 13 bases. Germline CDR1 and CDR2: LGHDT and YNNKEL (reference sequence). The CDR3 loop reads CASSPPYGLQETQYF. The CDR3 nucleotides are TGTGCCAGCAGCCCTCCGTACGGTCTCCAAGAGACCCAGTACTTC.

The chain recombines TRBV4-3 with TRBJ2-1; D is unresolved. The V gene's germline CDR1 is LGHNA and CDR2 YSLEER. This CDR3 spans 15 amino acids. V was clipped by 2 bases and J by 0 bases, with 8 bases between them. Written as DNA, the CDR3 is TGCGCCAGCAGCCAAATTCTAGGCTCCTACAATGAGCAGTTCTTC. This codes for CASSQILGSYNEQFF.

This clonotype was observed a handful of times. CDR3 sequence: CASSRYRTSGGATDTQYF. The CDR3 nucleotides read TGTGCCAGCAGCCGGTATAGGACTAGCGGGGGGGCGACAGATACGCAGTATTTT. J is TRBJ2-3 and V is TRBV7-2, with 15 positions matching TRBD2. From germline, CDR1 is SGHTA and CDR2 FQGNSA. This CDR3 region has 18 residues. The V gene end was trimmed by 5 bases and the J gene end by 3 bases; junction bases not matched to a gene: 9. Combining the CDR3 with reference TRBV7-2 and TRBJ2-3 gives the whole variable domain GAGVSQSPSNKVTEKGKDVELRCDPISGHTALYWYRQSLGQGLEFLIYFQGNSAPDKSGLPSDRFSAERTGGSVSTLTIQRTQQEDSAVYLCASSRYRTSGGATDTQYFGPGTRLTVL.

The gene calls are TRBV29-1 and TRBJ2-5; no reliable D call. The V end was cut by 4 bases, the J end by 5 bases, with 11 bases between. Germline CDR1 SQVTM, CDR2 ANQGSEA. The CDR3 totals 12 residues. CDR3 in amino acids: CSVVRSEETQYF. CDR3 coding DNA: TGCAGCGTTGTTAGGTCGGAGGAGACCCAGTACTTC.

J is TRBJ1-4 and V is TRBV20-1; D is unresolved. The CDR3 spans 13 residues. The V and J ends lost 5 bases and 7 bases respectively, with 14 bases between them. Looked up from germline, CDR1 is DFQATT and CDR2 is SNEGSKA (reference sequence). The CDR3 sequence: CSAGPSGGEKLFF. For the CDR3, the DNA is TGCAGTGCTGGACCTAGCGGAGGTGAAAAACTGTTTTTT.

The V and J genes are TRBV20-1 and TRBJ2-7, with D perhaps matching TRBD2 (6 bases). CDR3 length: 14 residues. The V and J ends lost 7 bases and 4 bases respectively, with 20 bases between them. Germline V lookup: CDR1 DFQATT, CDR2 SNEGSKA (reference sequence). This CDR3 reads CSVENGAGGYEQYF. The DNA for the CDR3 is TGCAGTGTTGAGAACGGGGCCGGAGGGTACGAGCAGTACTTC.

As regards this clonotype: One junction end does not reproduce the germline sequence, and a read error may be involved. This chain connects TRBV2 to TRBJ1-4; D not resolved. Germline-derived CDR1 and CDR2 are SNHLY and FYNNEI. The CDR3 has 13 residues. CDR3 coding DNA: TGTGCCAGCGGGGTCACCGGGTACGAAAAACTGTTCTTT. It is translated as CASGVTGYEKLFF.

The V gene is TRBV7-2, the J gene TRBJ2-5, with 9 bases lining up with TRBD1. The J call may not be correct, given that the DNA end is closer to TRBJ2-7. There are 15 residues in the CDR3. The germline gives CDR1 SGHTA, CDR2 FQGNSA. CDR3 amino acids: CASSLLTGGRYEQYF. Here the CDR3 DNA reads TGTGCCAGCAGCTTATTAACAGGGGGCCGATACGAGCAGTACTTC.

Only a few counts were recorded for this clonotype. CDR3 DNA sequence: TGTGCCACCAGTGATTCTACGCTACTCACAGATACGCAGTATTTT. Amino acid sequence: CATSDSTLLTDTQYF. The chain recombines TRBV24-1 with TRBJ2-3; no clear D gene. V lost 2 bases to trimming and J lost 2 bases, with 10 bases between them. The V gene's germline CDR1 is KGHDR and CDR2 SFDVKD. This CDR3 contains 15 residues.

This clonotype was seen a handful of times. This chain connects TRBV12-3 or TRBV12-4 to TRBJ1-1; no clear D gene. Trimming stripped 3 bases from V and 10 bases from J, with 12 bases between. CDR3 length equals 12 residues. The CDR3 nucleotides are TGTGCCAGCAGTTTTGGTTCCAACCGAGCTTTCTTT. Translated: CASSFGSNRAFF.

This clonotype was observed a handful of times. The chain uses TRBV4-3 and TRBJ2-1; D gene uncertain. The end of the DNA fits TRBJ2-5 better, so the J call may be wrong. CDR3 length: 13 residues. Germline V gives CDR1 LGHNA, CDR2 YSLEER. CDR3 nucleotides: TGCGCCAGCAGCCAAGCAGCTCAAGAGACCCAGTACTTC. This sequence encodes CASSQAAQETQYF.

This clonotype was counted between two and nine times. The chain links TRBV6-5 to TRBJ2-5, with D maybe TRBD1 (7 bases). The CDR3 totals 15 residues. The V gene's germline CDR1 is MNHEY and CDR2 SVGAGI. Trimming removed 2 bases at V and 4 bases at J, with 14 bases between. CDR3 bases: TGTGCCAGCAGTTACCATCCCCAGGGGGGAGAGACCCAGTACTTC. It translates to CASSYHPQGGETQYF.

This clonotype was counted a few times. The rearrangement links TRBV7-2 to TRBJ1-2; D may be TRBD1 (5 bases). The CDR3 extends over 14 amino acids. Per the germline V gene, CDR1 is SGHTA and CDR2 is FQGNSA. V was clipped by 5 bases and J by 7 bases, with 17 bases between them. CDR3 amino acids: CASSRATADCGYTF. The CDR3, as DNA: TGTGCCAGCAGCCGAGCGACAGCAGACTGTGGCTACACCTTC.

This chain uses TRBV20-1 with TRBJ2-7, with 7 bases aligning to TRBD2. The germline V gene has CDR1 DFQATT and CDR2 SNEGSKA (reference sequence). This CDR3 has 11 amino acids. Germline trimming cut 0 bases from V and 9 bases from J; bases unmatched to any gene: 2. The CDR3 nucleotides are TGCAGTGCTAGAGAGCCGGGAGGGCAGTACTTC. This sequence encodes CSAREPGGQYF.

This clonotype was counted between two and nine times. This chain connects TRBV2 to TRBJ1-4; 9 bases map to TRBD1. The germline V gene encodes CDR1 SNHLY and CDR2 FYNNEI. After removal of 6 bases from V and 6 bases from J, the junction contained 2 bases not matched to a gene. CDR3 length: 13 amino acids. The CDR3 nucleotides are TGTGCCAGCAGGAGGACAGGGGATGAAAAACTGTTTTTT. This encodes CASRRTGDEKLFF.

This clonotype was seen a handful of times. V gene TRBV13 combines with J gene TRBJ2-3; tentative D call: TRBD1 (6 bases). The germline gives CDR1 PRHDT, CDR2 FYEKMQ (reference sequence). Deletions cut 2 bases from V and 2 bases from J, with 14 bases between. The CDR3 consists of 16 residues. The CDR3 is CASSLRPTGFTDTQYF. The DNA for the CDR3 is TGTGCCAGCAGCTTAAGGCCGACAGGTTTCACAGATACGCAGTATTTT.

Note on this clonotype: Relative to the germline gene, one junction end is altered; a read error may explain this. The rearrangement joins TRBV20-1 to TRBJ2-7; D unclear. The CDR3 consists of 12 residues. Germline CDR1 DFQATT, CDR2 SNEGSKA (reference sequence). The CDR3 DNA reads TGCAGTGCTAGGAAGAGCTCCTACGAGCAGTGCTTC. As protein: CSARKSSYEQCF.